This entry features one T cell receptor (beta chain) sequence. Its antigen is unidentified. Trimming stripped 5 bases from V and 5 bases from J, with 18 bases between. The length of the CDR3 is 15 residues. Germline CDR1 is KGHSH and CDR2 is LQKENI. The data were taken from a study of PD-1 blockade in classical Hodgkin lymphoma. Study-level findings and limits: TCR diversity at baseline was reported to be reduced in newly diagnosed patients relative to healthy donors.

Brentuximab vedotin exposure varied, and every patient relapsed after autologous stem cell transplantation. Progressive disease, partial response or complete response was each patient's best response. TCRdb's table, derived via immunoSEQ multiplex PCR, lists solely in-frame clones and lacks some. The sample comprises 20,000 to 25,000 clones, around 65% of which are singletons, and around 6% rests with the top ten. The material was peripheral blood mononuclear cells (PBMCs), obtained at baseline. The TCR was taken from a human donor with classical Hodgkin lymphoma. The chain links TRBV18 to TRBJ2-5, with a weak D call TRBD1 (6 bases). CDR3 sequence reads: CASSKTGTPGETQYF. CDR3 in DNA: TGTGCCAGCTCAAAGACAGGCACTCCCGGGGAGACCCAGTACTTC.